This T cell receptor (beta chain) is drawn from a study of cytomegalovirus exposure and HLA in healthy donors. Background on the study: Among the roughly 400 genotyped donors, 70% to 85% were placed in the Caucasian-associated ancestry cluster. Study-wide results and caveats: Follow-up analysis seemed to connect common viral pathogens with several of the most significant clusters identified. Being productive about 87% or about 30% of the time was typical of most TCR beta V segments in an earlier analysis.

PCR was performed using 60 Vbeta and 13 Jbeta primers. Assay used: immunoSEQ multiplex PCR; TCRdb lists only in-frame clones, some missing. This table has roughly 110,000 clones, about 81% appearing once. V lost 6 bases, J lost 4 bases, and 16 bases lay in between. Germline CDR1 reads MNHNS; CDR2 reads SASEGT. The CDR3 has 15 amino acids. With respect to this clone: Antigen specificity is unknown.

This clonotype originated in a male donor in good health and CMV-seropositive. The gene calls are TRBV6-1 and TRBJ2-1, with D hard to call. Sequencing was carried out using PBMCs. CDR3 loop: CASRSERSWYNEQFF. CDR3 sequence (DNA): TGTGCCAGCAGATCAGAGCGATCGTGGTACAATGAGCAGTTCTTC.